This is a list of T cell receptor beta chains from one sample in a study of monozygotic twins with inflammatory bowel disease. TCRdb reprocessed the 5' RACE reads, with one entry per CDR3 protein and no DNA. Its clone listing holds about 440,000 distinct CDR3 sequences. Sample: blood. Receptors originate from a human donor with ulcerative colitis or Crohn's disease, or a healthy co-twin of an affected twin (not recorded which). CDR3s include the opening cysteine and the closing phenylalanine or tryptophan. The order of the fields is CDR3 length, J gene, V gene, CDR3 protein.

len: 16
j_gene: TRBJ2-5
v_gene: TRBV20-1
CDR3aa: CSAGLGPTRMGETQYF

len: 12
j_gene: TRBJ2-5
v_gene: TRBV5-1
CDR3aa: CASSSLEETQYF

len: 16
j_gene: TRBJ2-6
v_gene: TRBV21-1
CDR3aa: CASSNSRGPGANVLTF

len: 18
j_gene: TRBJ1-6
v_gene: TRBV6-5
CDR3aa: CASSFTSYGTGLHSPLHF

len: 16
j_gene: TRBJ2-1
v_gene: TRBV10-1
CDR3aa: CASSGGCRCSYNEQFF

len: 15
j_gene: TRBJ1-2
v_gene: TRBV12-3/TRBV12-4
CDR3aa: CASSQGQGGSYGYTF

len: 13
j_gene: TRBJ1-2
v_gene: TRBV5-5
CDR3aa: CASSLTLWYGYTF

len: 12
j_gene: TRBJ2-7
v_gene: TRBV18
CDR3aa: CASSPANYEQYF

len: 16
j_gene: TRBJ1-2
v_gene: TRBV7-2
CDR3aa: CASSQRTGSSSGGYTF

len: 11
j_gene: TRBJ2-3
v_gene: TRBV11-2
CDR3aa: CASSFVDTQYF

len: 14
j_gene: TRBJ1-4
v_gene: TRBV5-4
CDR3aa: CASSLGQFNEKLFF

len: 14
j_gene: TRBJ2-5
v_gene: TRBV6-1
CDR3aa: CASSRPGRGETQYF

len: 15
j_gene: TRBJ1-4
v_gene: TRBV5-1
CDR3aa: CASSSGRTTNEKLFF

len: 17
j_gene: TRBJ2-2
v_gene: TRBV29-1
CDR3aa: CSVGGLAYLSNTGELFF

len: 15
j_gene: TRBJ1-2
v_gene: TRBV7-9
CDR3aa: CASSSTGTGRVLDTF

len: 15
j_gene: TRBJ2-5
v_gene: TRBV12-3/TRBV12-4
CDR3aa: CASSPGTTDQETQYF

len: 12
j_gene: TRBJ2-1
v_gene: TRBV10-3
CDR3aa: CAISVGGNEQFF

len: 16
j_gene: TRBJ1-4
v_gene: TRBV28
CDR3aa: CASSETKGSGNEKLFF

len: 16
j_gene: TRBJ2-7
v_gene: TRBV7-6
CDR3aa: CASSLTDRATTYEQYF